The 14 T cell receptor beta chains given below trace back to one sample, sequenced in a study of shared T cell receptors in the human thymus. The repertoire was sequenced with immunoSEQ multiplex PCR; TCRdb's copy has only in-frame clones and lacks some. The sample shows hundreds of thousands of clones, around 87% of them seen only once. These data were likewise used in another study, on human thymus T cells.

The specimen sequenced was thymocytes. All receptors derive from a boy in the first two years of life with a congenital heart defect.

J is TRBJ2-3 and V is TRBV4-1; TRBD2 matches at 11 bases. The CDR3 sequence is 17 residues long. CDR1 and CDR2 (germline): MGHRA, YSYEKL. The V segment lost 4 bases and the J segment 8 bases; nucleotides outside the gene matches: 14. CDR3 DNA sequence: TGCGCCAGCAGCCGTATCACTAGCGGGAGAGTTCATGGTACGCAGTATTTT. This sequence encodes CASSRITSGRVHGTQYF.

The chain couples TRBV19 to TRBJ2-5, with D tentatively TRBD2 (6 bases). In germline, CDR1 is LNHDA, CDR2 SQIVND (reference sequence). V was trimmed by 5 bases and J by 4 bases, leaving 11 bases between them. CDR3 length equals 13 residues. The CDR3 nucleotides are TGTGCCAGTAGTGGAGGGACTGCAGAGACCCAGTACTTC. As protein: CASSGGTAETQYF.

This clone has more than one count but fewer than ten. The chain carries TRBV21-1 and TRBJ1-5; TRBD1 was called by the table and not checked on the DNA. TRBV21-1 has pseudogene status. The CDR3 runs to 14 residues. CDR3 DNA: TGTGCCAGCAGGCCGACAGGGTGGAATCAGCCCCAGCATTTT. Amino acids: CASRPTGWNQPQHF.

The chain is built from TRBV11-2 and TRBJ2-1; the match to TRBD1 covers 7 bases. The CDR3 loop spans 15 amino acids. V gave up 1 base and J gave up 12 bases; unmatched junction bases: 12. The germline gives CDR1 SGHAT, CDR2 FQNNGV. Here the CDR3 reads CASSLVPDRVKGQFF. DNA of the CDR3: TGTGCCAGCAGCTTAGTCCCTGACAGGGTAAAAGGGCAGTTCTTC.

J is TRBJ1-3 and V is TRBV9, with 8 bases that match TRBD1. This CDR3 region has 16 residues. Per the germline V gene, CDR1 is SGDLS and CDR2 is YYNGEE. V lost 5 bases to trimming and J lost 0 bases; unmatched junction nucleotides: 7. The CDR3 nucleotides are TGTGCCAGCAGGAGGGGGGACAGGAGCTCTGGAAACACCATATATTTT. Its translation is CASRRGDRSSGNTIYF.

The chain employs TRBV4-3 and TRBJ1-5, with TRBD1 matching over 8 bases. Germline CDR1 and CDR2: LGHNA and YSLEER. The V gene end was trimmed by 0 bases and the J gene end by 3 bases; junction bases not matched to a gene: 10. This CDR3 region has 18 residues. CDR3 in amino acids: CASSQDRYRGELNQPQHF. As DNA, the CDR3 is TGCGCCAGCAGCCAAGATCGGTACAGGGGGGAACTCAATCAGCCCCAGCATTTT.

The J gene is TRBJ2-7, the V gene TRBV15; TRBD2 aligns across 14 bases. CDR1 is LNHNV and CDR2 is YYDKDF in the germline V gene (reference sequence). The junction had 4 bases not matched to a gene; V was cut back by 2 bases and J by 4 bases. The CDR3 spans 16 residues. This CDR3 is CATSRRRLAGGYEQYF. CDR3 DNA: TGTGCCACCAGCAGAAGAAGACTAGCGGGAGGGTACGAGCAGTACTTC.

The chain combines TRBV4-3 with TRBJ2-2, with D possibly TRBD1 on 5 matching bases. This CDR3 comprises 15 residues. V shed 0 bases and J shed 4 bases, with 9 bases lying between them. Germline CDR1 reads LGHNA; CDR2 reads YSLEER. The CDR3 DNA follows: TGCGCCAGCAGCCAAGATCGACAGCTCACCGGGGAGCTGTTTTTT. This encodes CASSQDRQLTGELFF.

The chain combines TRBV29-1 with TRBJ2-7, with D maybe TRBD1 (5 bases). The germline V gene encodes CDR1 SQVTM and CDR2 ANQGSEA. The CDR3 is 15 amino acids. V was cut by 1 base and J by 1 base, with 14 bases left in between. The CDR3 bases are TGCAGCGTTGAAGGGGAAAGGCAGGGATCCTACGAGCAGTACTTC. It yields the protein CSVEGERQGSYEQYF.

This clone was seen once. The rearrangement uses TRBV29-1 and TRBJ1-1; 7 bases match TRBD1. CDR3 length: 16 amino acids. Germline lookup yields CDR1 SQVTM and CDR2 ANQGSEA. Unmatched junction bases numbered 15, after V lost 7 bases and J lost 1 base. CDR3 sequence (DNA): TGCAGCGCAGGAAGAGACCCCGGGACAGAGAACACTGAAGCTTTCTTT. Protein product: CSAGRDPGTENTEAFF. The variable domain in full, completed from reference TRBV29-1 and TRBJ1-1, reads SAVISQKPSRDICQRGTSLTIQCQVDSQVTMMFWYRQQPGQSLTLIATANQGSEATYESGFVIDKFPISRPNLTFSTLTVSNMSPEDSSIYLCSAGRDPGTENTEAFFGQGTRLTVV.

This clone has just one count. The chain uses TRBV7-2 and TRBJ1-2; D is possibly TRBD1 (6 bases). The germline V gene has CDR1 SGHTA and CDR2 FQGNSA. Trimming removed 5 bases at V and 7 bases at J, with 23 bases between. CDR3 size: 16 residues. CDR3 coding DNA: TGTGCCAGCAGCCATAGAATCGACAGGCGGGTTGCTGGCTACACCTTC. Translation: CASSHRIDRRVAGYTF. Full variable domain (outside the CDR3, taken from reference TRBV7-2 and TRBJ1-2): GAGVSQSPSNKVTEKGKDVELRCDPISGHTALYWYRQSLGQGLEFLIYFQGNSAPDKSGLPSDRFSAERTGGSVSTLTIQRTQQEDSAVYLCASSHRIDRRVAGYTFGSGTRLTVV.

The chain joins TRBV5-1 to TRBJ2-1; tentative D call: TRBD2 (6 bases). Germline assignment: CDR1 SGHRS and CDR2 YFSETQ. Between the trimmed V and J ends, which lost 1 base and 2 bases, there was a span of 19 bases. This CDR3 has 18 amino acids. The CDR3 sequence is CASSLFTRGLTTYNEQFF. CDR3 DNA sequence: TGCGCCAGCAGCTTGTTTACCCGAGGACTAACGACCTACAATGAGCAGTTCTTC. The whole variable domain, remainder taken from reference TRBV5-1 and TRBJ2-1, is KAGVTQTPRYLIKTRGQQVTLSCSPISGHRSVSWYQQTPGQGLQFLFEYFSETQRNKGNFPGRFSGRQFSNSRSEMNVSTLELGDSALYLCASSLFTRGLTTYNEQFFGPGTRLTVL.

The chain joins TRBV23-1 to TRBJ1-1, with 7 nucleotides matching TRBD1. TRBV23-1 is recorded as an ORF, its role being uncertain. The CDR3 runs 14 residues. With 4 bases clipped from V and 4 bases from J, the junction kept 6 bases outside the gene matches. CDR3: CASSPHRQGTEAFF. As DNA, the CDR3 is TGCGCCAGCAGTCCACATCGACAGGGCACTGAAGCTTTCTTT.

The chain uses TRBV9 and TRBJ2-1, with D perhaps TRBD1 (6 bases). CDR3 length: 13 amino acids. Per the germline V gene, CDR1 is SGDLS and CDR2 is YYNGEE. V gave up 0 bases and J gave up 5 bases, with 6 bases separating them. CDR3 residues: CASSVGGHNEQFF. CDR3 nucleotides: TGTGCCAGCAGCGTAGGGGGGCACAATGAGCAGTTCTTC. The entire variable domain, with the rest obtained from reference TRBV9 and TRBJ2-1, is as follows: DSGVTQTPKHLITATGQRVTLRCSPRSGDLSVYWYQQSLDQGLQFLIQYYNGEERAKGNILERFSAQQFPDLHSELNLSSLELGDSALYFCASSVGGHNEQFFGPGTRLTVL.